The T cell receptor beta chain under discussion was sequenced for a study of T-cell memory formation after mild COVID-19. This clonotype was counted many times. Using its own MiXCR run on the 5' RACE reads, TCRdb lists one record per CDR3 protein. Of approximately 250,000 distinct CDR3 sequences in the sample, over 15% were seen once. The sequenced sample consisted of PBMCs or a T cell subset sorted from them (not recorded which). This sequence originates from an adult woman who had mild COVID-19 (a few samples of this study predate the infection). Cell type and time point are not known.

For the CDR3, the DNA is TGTGCCAGCAGCTCCCGGACCGGGGAGGACGATACGCAGTATTTT. Translated: CASSSRTGEDDTQYF. The chain is built from TRBV7-2 and TRBJ2-3; a weak D match, TRBD2 (6 bases). In germline, CDR1 is SGHTA, CDR2 FQGNSA. This CDR3 spans 15 amino acids. Deletions cut 4 bases from V and 6 bases from J, with 17 bases between.